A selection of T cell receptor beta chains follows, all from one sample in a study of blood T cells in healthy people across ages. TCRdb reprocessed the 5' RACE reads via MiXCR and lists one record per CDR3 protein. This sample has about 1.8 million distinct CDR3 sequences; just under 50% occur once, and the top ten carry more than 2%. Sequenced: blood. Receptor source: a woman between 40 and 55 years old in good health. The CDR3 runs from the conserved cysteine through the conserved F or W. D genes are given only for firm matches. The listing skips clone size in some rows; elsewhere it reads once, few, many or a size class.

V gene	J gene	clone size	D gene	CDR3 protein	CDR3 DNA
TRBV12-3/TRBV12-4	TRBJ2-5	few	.	CASNNRGGETQYF	TGTGCCAGCAATAACAGGGGGGGAGAGACCCAGTACTTC
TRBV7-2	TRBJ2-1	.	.	CASTEIDEQFF	TGTGCCAGCACCGAGATAGATGAGCAGTTCTTC
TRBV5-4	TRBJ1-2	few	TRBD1	CASSFGQGVSYGYTF	TGTGCCAGCAGCTTTGGACAGGGGGTTTCTTATGGCTACACCTTC
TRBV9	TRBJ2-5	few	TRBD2	CASSVDLAGGPGTQYF	TGTGCCAGCAGCGTAGACCTAGCGGGGGGCCCTGGGACCCAGTACTTC
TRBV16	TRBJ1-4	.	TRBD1	CASSLGWTGGSAGEKLFF	TGTGCCAGCAGCCTCGGGTGGACAGGGGGCTCGGCGGGGGAAAAACTGTTTTTT
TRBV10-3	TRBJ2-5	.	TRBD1	CAISLTGLETQYF	TGTGCCATCTCTTTGACAGGGTTGGAGACCCAGTACTTC
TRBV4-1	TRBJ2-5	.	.	CASSRGNLETQYF	TGCGCCAGCAGCCGAGGCAACCTCGAGACCCAGTACTTC
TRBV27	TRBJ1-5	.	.	CASSGSPNQPQHF	TGTGCCAGCAGTGGGAGCCCCAATCAGCCCCAGCATTTT
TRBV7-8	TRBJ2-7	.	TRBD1	CASSSRTGGARVSYEQYF	TGTGCCAGCAGCTCCCGGACAGGGGGCGCGAGGGTATCCTACGAGCAGTACTTC
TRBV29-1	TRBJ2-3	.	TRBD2	CSVELAGLTDTQYF	TGCAGCGTTGAACTAGCGGGGCTCACAGATACGCAGTATTTT
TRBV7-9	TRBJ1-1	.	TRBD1	CASSLGRGTGARNTEAFF	TGTGCCAGCAGCTTAGGTCGGGGGACAGGGGCTAGGAACACTGAAGCTTTCTTT
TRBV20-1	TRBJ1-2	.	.	CSARDAGPSYGYTF	TGCAGTGCTAGAGATGCAGGGCCGAGCTATGGCTACACCTTC
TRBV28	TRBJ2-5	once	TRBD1	CASSYTGVRGETQYF	TGTGCCAGCAGTTACACAGGGGTGAGGGGAGAGACCCAGTACTTC
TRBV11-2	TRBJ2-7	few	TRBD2	CASRSLAGRSYEQYF	TGTGCCAGCAGGTCACTAGCGGGGCGCTCCTACGAGCAGTACTTC
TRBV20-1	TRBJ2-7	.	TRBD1	CSASAGDRTTYEQYF	TGCAGTGCTAGTGCCGGGGACAGGACAACCTACGAGCAGTACTTC
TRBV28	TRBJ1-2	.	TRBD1	CASSLSFEAGGTNYGYTF	TGTGCCAGCAGTTTAAGCTTTGAGGCAGGGGGAACGAACTATGGCTACACCTTC
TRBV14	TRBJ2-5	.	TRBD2	CASSQRTSGWMGETQYF	TGTGCCAGCAGCCAACGGACTAGCGGTTGGATGGGAGAGACCCAGTACTTC
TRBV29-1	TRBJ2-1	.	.	CSVPVTPTYNEQFF	TGCAGCGTTCCCGTGACCCCGACATACAATGAGCAGTTCTTC
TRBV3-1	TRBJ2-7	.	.	CASSQEGLGAPEGTSPYEQYF	TGTGCCAGCAGCCAAGAGGGGTTGGGGGCCCCGGAAGGGACTTCACCCTACGAGCAGTACTTC
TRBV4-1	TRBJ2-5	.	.	CASSQDGWAGVQETQYF	TGCGCCAGCAGCCAAGATGGGTGGGCAGGTGTACAAGAGACCCAGTACTTC
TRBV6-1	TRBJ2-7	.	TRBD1	CASSVTGTAESQYF	TGTGCCAGCAGCGTTACCGGGACAGCGGAATCGCAGTACTTC
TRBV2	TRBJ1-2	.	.	CASSEIGSAGRTFDYGYTF	TGTGCCAGCAGTGAAATTGGATCCGCAGGGCGAACCTTTGACTATGGCTACACCTTC
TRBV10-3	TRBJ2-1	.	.	CAIRHRENSYNEQFF	TGTGCCATCAGACACCGGGAGAACTCCTACAATGAGCAGTTCTTC
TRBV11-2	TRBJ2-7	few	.	CASTHQGGRYEQYF	TGTGCCAGCACACATCAGGGGGGCAGATACGAGCAGTACTTC
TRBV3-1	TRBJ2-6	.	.	CASSTRQAGGISGANVLTF	TGTGCCAGCAGCACCCGACAGGCTGGGGGCATCTCTGGGGCCAACGTCCTGACTTTC
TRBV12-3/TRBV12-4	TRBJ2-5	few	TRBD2	CASSLERTSGAKETQYF	TGTGCCAGCAGTTTAGAACGGACTAGCGGAGCCAAAGAGACCCAGTACTTC
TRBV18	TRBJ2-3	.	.	CASSPRGVSADTQYF	TGTGCCAGCTCACCACGGGGGGTCAGCGCAGATACGCAGTATTTT
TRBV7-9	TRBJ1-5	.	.	CASSRFTGYNQPQHF	TGTGCCAGCAGCAGATTTACAGGGTACAATCAGCCCCAGCATTTT
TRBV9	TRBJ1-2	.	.	CTSSVAPTVNYGYTF	TGTACCAGCAGCGTAGCTCCGACAGTTAACTATGGCTACACCTTC
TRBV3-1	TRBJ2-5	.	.	CASSLRTQGMETQYF	TGTGCCAGCAGCCTCAGAACCCAAGGGATGGAGACCCAGTACTTC
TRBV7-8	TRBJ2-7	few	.	CASSLVSGRNSYEQYF	TGTGCCAGCAGCTTAGTAAGCGGACGGAACTCCTACGAGCAGTACTTC
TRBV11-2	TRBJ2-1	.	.	CASTMNRVGYNEQFF	TGTGCCAGCACCATGAACAGGGTGGGTTACAATGAGCAGTTCTTC
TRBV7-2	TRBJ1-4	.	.	CASSLSRGANEKLFF	TGTGCCAGCAGCTTAAGCCGGGGGGCTAATGAAAAACTGTTTTTT
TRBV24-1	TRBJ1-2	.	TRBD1	CATRGTGVNYGYTF	TGTGCCACCAGGGGGACAGGGGTTAACTATGGCTACACCTTC
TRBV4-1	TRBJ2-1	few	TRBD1	CASSGQGAINEQFF	TGCGCCAGCAGCGGACAGGGGGCCATCAATGAGCAGTTCTTC
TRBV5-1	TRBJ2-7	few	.	CASSLTPDAGYEQYF	TGCGCCAGCAGCCTAACACCGGACGCCGGATACGAGCAGTACTTC